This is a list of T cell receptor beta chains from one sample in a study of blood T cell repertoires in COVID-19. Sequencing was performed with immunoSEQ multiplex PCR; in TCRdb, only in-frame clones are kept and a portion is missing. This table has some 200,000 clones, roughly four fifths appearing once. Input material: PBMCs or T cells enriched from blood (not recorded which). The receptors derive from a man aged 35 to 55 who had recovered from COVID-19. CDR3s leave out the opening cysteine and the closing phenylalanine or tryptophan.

cdr3_aa: ASRHREGMNTEAF
v_call: TRBV6-5
cdr3_length: 13

cdr3_aa: ASSQGTSNTEAF
v_call: TRBV4-3
cdr3_length: 12

cdr3_aa: ASSPGGSGDTQY
v_call: TRBV28
cdr3_length: 12

cdr3_aa: ARTRTANTEAF
v_call: TRBV9
cdr3_length: 11

cdr3_aa: ATSDTGDLQETQY
v_call: TRBV24-1
cdr3_length: 13

cdr3_aa: ASSPVRDGRSYEQY
v_call: TRBV5-1
cdr3_length: 14

cdr3_aa: ASSYGQPSGNTIY
v_call: TRBV7-9
cdr3_length: 13

cdr3_aa: ASSPSLTGRNQPQH
v_call: TRBV7-2
cdr3_length: 14

cdr3_aa: ARGRDRGYNEQF
v_call: TRBV5-8
cdr3_length: 12

cdr3_aa: ASATRDNEQF
v_call: TRBV12-5
cdr3_length: 10

cdr3_aa: ASSQEGGSGGYNEQF
v_call: TRBV3-1/TRBV3-2
cdr3_length: 15